The present T cell receptor beta chain was sequenced within a study of shared clonotypes between healthy human individuals. Study findings and constraints: It was the non-shared clonotypes that had lower generation probabilities than clonotypes shared by all four donors. Sequencing depth was predicted to influence how clonotypes are shared among donors.

In the original processing: Junction-only sequences produced by ImmunoSEQ had no quality scores, so filtering differed. Using immunoSEQ multiplex PCR, the repertoire was profiled, and TCRdb retains in-frame clones only, with some absent. V, J and clone size were drawn from that table, and D and trimming were deduced from the DNA. The sample carries hundreds of thousands of clones, under 95% recorded once. The CDR3 covers 17 residues. CDR1 MDHEN and CDR2 SYDVKM come from the germline V gene. Deletions cut 3 bases from V and 0 bases from J, with 15 bases between. On this clone: Its specificity is unknown.

Naive CD8 cells, CD45RO-negative and positively selected for CCR7, excluded terminally differentiated effector memory CD45RA+ cells. Everyone who donated was a Caucasian adult who lived in Nashville, Tennessee. This chain joins TRBV28 and TRBJ1-5; possibly TRBD1 for D (5 bases). The sequenced material came from naive CD8+ T cells sorted from blood. This receptor was taken from a man aged 30 to 45 in good health. DNA of the CDR3: TGTGCCAGCAGTTTGGTGTCCAGGGACTATAGCAATCAGCCCCAGCATTTT. Translated: CASSLVSRDYSNQPQHF. Based on the CDR3 plus reference TRBV28 and TRBJ1-5, the full variable domain is DVKVTQSSRYLVKRTGEKVFLECVQDMDHENMFWYRQDPGLGLRLIYFSYDVKMKEKGDIPEGYSVSREKKERFSLILESASTNQTSMYLCASSLVSRDYSNQPQHFGDGTRLSIL.